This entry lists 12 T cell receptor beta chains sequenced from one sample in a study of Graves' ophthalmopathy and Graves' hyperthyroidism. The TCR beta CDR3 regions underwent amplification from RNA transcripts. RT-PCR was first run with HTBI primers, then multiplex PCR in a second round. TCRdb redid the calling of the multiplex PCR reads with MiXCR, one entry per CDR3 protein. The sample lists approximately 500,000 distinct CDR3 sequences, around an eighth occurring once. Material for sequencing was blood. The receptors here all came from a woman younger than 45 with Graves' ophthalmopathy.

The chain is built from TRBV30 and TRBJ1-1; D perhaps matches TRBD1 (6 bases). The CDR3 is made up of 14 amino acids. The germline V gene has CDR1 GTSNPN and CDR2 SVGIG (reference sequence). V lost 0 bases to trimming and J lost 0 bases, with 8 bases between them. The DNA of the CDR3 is TGTGCCTGGAGTGTAGGGGGGCTGAACACTGAAGCTTTCTTT. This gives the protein CAWSVGGLNTEAFF.

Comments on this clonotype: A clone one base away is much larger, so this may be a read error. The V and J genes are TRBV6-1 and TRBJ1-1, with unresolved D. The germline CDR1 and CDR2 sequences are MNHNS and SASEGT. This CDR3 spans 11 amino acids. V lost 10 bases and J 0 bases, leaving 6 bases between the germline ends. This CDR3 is CATLLNTEAFF. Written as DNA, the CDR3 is TGTGCCACCCTCTTGAACACTGAAGCTTTCTTT.

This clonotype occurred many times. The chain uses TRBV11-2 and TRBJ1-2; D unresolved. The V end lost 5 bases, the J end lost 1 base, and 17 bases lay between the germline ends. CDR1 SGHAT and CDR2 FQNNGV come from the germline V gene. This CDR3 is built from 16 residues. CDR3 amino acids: CASSMTVPMVNYGYTF. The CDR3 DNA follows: TGTGCCAGCAGCATGACGGTGCCAATGGTTAACTATGGCTACACCTTC.

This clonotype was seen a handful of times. The CDR3 coding sequence is TGTGCCAGCAGTTTGACCTCTTCACCCCTCCACTTT. It translates to CASSLTSSPLHF. The chain has TRBV12-3 or TRBV12-4 and TRBJ1-6; D remains ambiguous. V lost 3 bases and J lost 9, with 6 bases in between. The CDR3 is 12 amino acids.

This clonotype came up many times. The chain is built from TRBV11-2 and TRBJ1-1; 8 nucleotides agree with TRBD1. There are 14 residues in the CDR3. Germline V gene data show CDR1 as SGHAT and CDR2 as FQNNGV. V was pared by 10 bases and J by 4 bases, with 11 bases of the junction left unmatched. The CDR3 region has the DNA TGTGCCATTAACCCCAGGGGGCCTGGCACTGAAGCTTTCTTT. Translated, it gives CAINPRGPGTEAFF.

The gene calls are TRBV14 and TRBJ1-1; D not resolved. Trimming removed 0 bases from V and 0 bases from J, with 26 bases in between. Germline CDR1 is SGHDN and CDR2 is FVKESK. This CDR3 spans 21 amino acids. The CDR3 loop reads CASSQERTRGGQAIMNTEAFF. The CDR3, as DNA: TGTGCCAGCAGCCAAGAACGTACAAGAGGAGGGCAGGCGATCATGAACACTGAAGCTTTCTTT.

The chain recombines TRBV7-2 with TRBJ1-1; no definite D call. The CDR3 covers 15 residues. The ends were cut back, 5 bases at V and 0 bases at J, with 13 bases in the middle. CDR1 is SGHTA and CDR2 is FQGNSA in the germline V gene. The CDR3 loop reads CASSIGRGMNTEAFF. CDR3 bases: TGTGCCAGCAGCATCGGACGGGGAATGAACACTGAAGCTTTCTTT.

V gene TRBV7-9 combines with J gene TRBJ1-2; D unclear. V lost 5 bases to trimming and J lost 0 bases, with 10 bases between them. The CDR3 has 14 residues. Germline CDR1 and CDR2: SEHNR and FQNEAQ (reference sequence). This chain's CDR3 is CASSPVVSNYGYTF. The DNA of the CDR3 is TGTGCCAGCAGCCCCGTAGTGTCTAACTATGGCTACACCTTC.

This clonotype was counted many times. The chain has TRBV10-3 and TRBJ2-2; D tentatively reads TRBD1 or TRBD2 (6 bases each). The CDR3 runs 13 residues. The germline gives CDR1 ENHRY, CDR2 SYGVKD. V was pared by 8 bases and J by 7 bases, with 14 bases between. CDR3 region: CAIGTGGIGELFF. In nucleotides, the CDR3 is TGTGCCATCGGAACCGGGGGCATCGGGGAGCTGTTTTTT.

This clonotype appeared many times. CDR3 DNA sequence: TGTGCCAGCAGCAGGGGGGGCGGCAGCAATCAGCCCCAGCATTTT. Protein: CASSRGGGSNQPQHF. The chain employs TRBV27 and TRBJ1-5; 7 bases match TRBD1. V dropped 6 bases and J dropped 1; count of bases not matched to a gene: 6. From germline, CDR1 is MNHEY and CDR2 SMNVEV (reference sequence). This CDR3 is 15 amino acids long.

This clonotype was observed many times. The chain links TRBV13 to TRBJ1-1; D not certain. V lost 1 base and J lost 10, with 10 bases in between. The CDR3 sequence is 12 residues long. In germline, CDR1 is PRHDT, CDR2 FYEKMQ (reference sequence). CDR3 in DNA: TGTGCCAGCAGCTTAGCGGGGTTCATAGCTTTCTTT. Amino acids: CASSLAGFIAFF.

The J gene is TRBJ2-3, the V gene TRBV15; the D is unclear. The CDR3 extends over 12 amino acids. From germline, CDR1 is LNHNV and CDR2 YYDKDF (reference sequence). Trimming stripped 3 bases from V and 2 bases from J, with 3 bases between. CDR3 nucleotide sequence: TGTGCCACCAGCAGGAACACAGATACGCAGTATTTT. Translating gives CATSRNTDTQYF.